This TCR beta chain was documented in a study of T cell responses to AZD1222 COVID-19 vaccine. Study overall: Researchers grouped second doses given at about 4 or about 12 weeks into one pool.

Trimming took off 5 bases at V and 9 bases at J, with 8 bases between the two ends. Germline loops: CDR1 SEHNR, CDR2 FQNEAQ (reference sequence). CDR3 length equals 11 residues. The data were produced by immunoSEQ multiplex PCR, yet TCRdb's version contains in-frame clones alone and is incomplete. The data contain 90,000 to 140,000 clones, roughly 91% of them singletons. The J gene is TRBJ2-1, the V gene TRBV7-9; D ambiguous. The starting material was peripheral blood, obtained on day 0 of AZD1222 vaccination. The clonotype was recovered from an adult in good health. In DNA form, the CDR3 reads TGTGCCAGCAGCCTGAGCTCTGAGCAGTTCTTC. Translation: CASSLSSEQFF.